This T cell receptor (beta chain) derives from a study of CD4+ T cells in melanoma. Study observations and caveats: Neoantigen-specific CD4+ T cells in melanoma reportedly had diverse differentiation states. A reported correlation linked neoantigen-specific CD4+ T cells to CD8+, macrophage and B cell function.

The protocol was immunoSEQ multiplex PCR, while the TCRdb copy is restricted to in-frame clones and leaves out a portion. The sample shows around 110,000 clones, about 90% of them seen only once. Remarks on this clone: What it binds is not known.

V shed 4 bases and J 3 bases; nucleotides not matched to a gene: 7. The CDR3 consists of 16 residues. Germline CDR1 PRHDT, CDR2 FYEKMQ (reference sequence). This receptor was obtained from a human donor with melanoma. The J gene is TRBJ2-5, the V gene TRBV13; 11 positions match TRBD2. Input material: peripheral blood. CDR3 sequence (DNA): TGTGCCAGCAGCTGGATAGGGACTAGCGGAGAAGAGACCCAGTACTTC. Amino acids: CASSWIGTSGEETQYF.